This TCR beta chain was retrieved from a study of radiation and T cells in renal cell carcinoma. The CDR3 runs 13 residues. The V gene end was trimmed by 7 bases and the J gene end by 3 bases; junction bases not matched to a gene: 8. CDR1 is GTSNPN and CDR2 is SVGIG in the germline V gene (reference sequence). Documented time point: blood 4 weeks post-SBRT, at nephrectomy. The sample's treatment: 15 Gy SBRT to primary tumor, nephrectomy 4 weeks later. The assay was immunoSEQ multiplex PCR, and TCRdb's table has in-frame clones only and misses some. The sample comprises around 94,000 clones, roughly 80% of which are singletons, and roughly 8.8% rests with the top ten.

This sample comprised blood, obtained from a patient whose treatment included radiotherapy and nephrectomy. This receptor was taken from a man between 50 and 59 years old with renal cell carcinoma. The rearrangement uses TRBV30 and TRBJ1-1, with 7 bases identical to TRBD1. The CDR3 loop is CAFDRVGDTEAFF. The CDR3, as DNA: TGTGCCTTTGACAGGGTAGGTGACACTGAAGCTTTCTTT. Filled out from reference TRBV30 and TRBJ1-1, the complete variable domain reads SQTIHQWPATLVQPVGSPLSLECTVEGTSNPNLYWYRQAAGRGLQLLFYSVGIGQISSEVPQNLSASRPQDRQFILSSKKLLLSDSGFYLCAFDRVGDTEAFFGQGTRLTVV.